This is a list of T cell receptor beta chains from one sample in a study of cytomegalovirus exposure and HLA in healthy donors. The repertoire was sequenced with immunoSEQ multiplex PCR; TCRdb's copy has only in-frame clones and lacks some. Of about 130,000 clones in the sample, roughly 79% are singletons; the top ten hold roughly 29%. The sequencing sample was made of PBMCs. The source of these receptors is a man younger than 45 in good health and CMV-seropositive. Both conserved end residues are part of each CDR3. The D gene is left open where the match is weak. Clone sizes are given selectively: once, few, many, or a class where the clone is expanded.

>NA|TRBJ1-1|few|TRBV6-5
TGTGCCAGCAGCCGAGACAGGACAAACACTGAAGCTTTCTTT
CASSRDRTNTEAFF
>TRBD1|TRBJ2-3|NA|TRBV5-6
TGTGCCAGCAGCCTTCGGGACAGGGAAACAGATACGCAGTATTTT
CASSLRDRETDTQYF
>TRBD2|TRBJ2-3|NA|TRBV2
TGTGCCAGCAGTCGTACTAGCGTTAGCACAGATACGCAGTATTTT
CASSRTSVSTDTQYF
>NA|TRBJ1-2|NA|TRBV6-6
TGTGCCAGCAGTTACTCGTCAGGGTACTATGGCTACACCTTC
CASSYSSGYYGYTF
>NA|TRBJ2-3|NA|TRBV6-1
TGTGCCAGCAGCGTCACAGATACGCAGTATTTT
CASSVTDTQYF
>NA|TRBJ2-2|NA|TRBV27
TGTGCCAGCAGTCCCTGGACAAGAAGGAACACCGGGGAGCTGTTTTTT
CASSPWTRRNTGELFF
>TRBD2|TRBJ2-1|NA|TRBV9
TGTGCCAGCAGCGTAGATGAGACTAGCGGGGGGGCCCCGAATGAGCAGTTCTTC
CASSVDETSGGAPNEQFF
>NA|TRBJ2-7|NA|TRBV19
TGTGCCAGTAATACTGCGGGTACCTACGAGCAGTACTTC
CASNTAGTYEQYF
>NA|TRBJ2-7|NA|TRBV6-6
TGTGCCAGCAGCCGACGGGTCGACTACGAGCAGTACTTC
CASSRRVDYEQYF
>NA|TRBJ2-1|NA|TRBV11-2
TGTGCCAGCAGCTTAGCGGGAGTAAGTAATGAGCAGTTCTTC
CASSLAGVSNEQFF
>NA|TRBJ2-1|NA|TRBV4-1
TGCGCCAGCAGCCAAGATCGAGGGCAAGGTGAGCAGTTCTTC
CASSQDRGQGEQFF
>TRBD2|TRBJ2-1|many|TRBV9
TGTGCCAGCAGCGTAAGGCCCCCGGGCGGGAGCTACAATGAGCAGTTCTTC
CASSVRPPGGSYNEQFF
>TRBD1|TRBJ1-5|NA|TRBV18
TGTGCCAGCTCAAAGGACAGGGAGAGCAATCAGCCCCAGCATTTT
CASSKDRESNQPQHF
>TRBD2|TRBJ2-7|NA|TRBV12-5
TGTGCTAGTGGTTTGGTACACGGAGGGAGGGGCGAGCAGTACTTC
CASGLVHGGRGEQYF
>NA|TRBJ1-1|NA|TRBV7-2
TGTGCCAGCAGCTTTACCCCAGGGACTGAAGCTTTCTTT
CASSFTPGTEAFF
>TRBD1|TRBJ1-2|once|TRBV5-6
TGTGCCAGCAGCTGGGACAGGGGGTATGGCTACACCTTC
CASSWDRGYGYTF
>TRBD1|TRBJ1-2|NA|TRBV7-9
TGTGCCAGCAGCTCCTGGGGTGGGGACAGGAGAGGTGGCTACACCTTC
CASSSWGGDRRGGYTF
>NA|TRBJ2-3|once|TRBV10-3
TGTGCCATCCGGGTAGCAATCCTCACAGATACGCAGTATTTT
CAIRVAILTDTQYF
>NA|TRBJ1-3|NA|TRBV2
TGTGCCATACAGGATCCTCACTCTGGAAACACCATATATTTT
CAIQDPHSGNTIYF
>TRBD1|TRBJ2-2|NA|TRBV11-3
TGTGCCAGCAGCCCGGGACAGGCGACGAACACCGGGGAGCTGTTTTTT
CASSPGQATNTGELFF
>NA|TRBJ1-3|NA|TRBV11-2
TGTGCCAGCAGCTTAGGGCCTGGAAACACCATATATTTT
CASSLGPGNTIYF
>NA|TRBJ2-1|NA|TRBV9
TGTGCCAGCAGCCCCCCAAGCTATGAGCAGTTCTTC
CASSPPSYEQFF
>NA|TRBJ1-1|NA|TRBV2
TGTGCCAGCAGCCCTAGGAAGAACACTGAAGCTTTCTTT
CASSPRKNTEAFF
>NA|TRBJ2-7|NA|TRBV7-9
TGTGCCAGCAGCATCATCAGCGTCGAGCAGTACTTC
CASSIISVEQYF
>TRBD2|TRBJ2-3|NA|TRBV19
TGTGCCAGTAGTATAGGGTACGGGGGGACCACAGATACGCAGTATTTT
CASSIGYGGTTDTQYF
>TRBD1|TRBJ2-2|NA|TRBV6-1
TGTGCCAGCAGTGATATAAAGGGACAGGGGGCCGGGGAGCTGTTTTTT
CASSDIKGQGAGELFF
>NA|TRBJ2-7|NA|TRBV27
TGTGCCAGCAGTTCTGCTGGGGCCCAGTCAGCCTACGAGCAGTACTTC
CASSSAGAQSAYEQYF
>TRBD2|TRBJ2-1|NA|TRBV27
TGTGCCAGCAGTGCGACCGGACTAGCGCTCTACAATGAGCAGTTCTTC
CASSATGLALYNEQFF
>TRBD2|TRBJ2-7|NA|TRBV5-6
TGTGCCAGCAGCCCCGGGGGGGGGCGTGTGGGCGAGCAGTACTTC
CASSPGGGRVGEQYF
>NA|TRBJ2-7|NA|TRBV7-8
TGTGCCAGCAGCTTGAAAAGTGACGGAGCCTACGAGCAGTACTTC
CASSLKSDGAYEQYF
>NA|TRBJ1-1|NA|TRBV27
TGTGCCAGCACCCCCGGTGTGGGCGAAATGAACACTGAAGCTTTCTTT
CASTPGVGEMNTEAFF
>TRBD2|TRBJ2-3|NA|TRBV7-7
TGTGCCAGCAGCTTAACCGGGGGGGAAGATACGCAGTATTTT
CASSLTGGEDTQYF
>NA|TRBJ2-7|NA|TRBV11-1
TGTGCCAGCAGCTTAACGAGCTACGAGCAGTACTTC
CASSLTSYEQYF
>NA|TRBJ2-2|NA|TRBV10-3
TGTGCCATCATGGGGGGACTACAGGGGGGGAGAATGAACACCGGGGAGCTGTTTTTT
CAIMGGLQGGRMNTGELFF
>NA|TRBJ1-2|NA|TRBV29-1
TGCAGCGTTGATGAGAGTCATGGCTACACCTTC
CSVDESHGYTF
>TRBD1|TRBJ1-1|few|TRBV4-2
TGTGCCAGCAGCCGATATAGACAGGGGGACAGGAACACTGAAGCTTTCTTT
CASSRYRQGDRNTEAFF
>NA|TRBJ1-6|few|TRBV5-6
TGTGCCAGCGGTGCGAGGCCCTATAATTCACCCCTCCACTTT
CASGARPYNSPLHF
>NA|TRBJ1-5|few|TRBV4-1
TGCGCCAGCAGCCAAGATGACAGAATAAATCAGCCCCAGCATTTT
CASSQDDRINQPQHF
>NA|TRBJ1-1|NA|TRBV18
TGTGCCAGCTCACCACCATCCGGGACTGAAGCTTTCTTT
CASSPPSGTEAFF
>NA|TRBJ2-1|NA|TRBV5-6
TGTGCCAGCAGCTTGGTCGATGAGCAGTTCTTC
CASSLVDEQFF
>NA|TRBJ1-1|NA|TRBV25-1
TGTGCCAGCAGTGAACCGGGAGGGACTGAAGCTTTCTTT
CASSEPGGTEAFF
>TRBD1|TRBJ2-7|once|TRBV27
TGTGCCAGCAGGGGGACAGGGAGCTCCTACGAGCAGTACTTC
CASRGTGSSYEQYF
>NA|TRBJ2-7|NA|TRBV27
TGTGCCAGCAGCCCCGGGACACCGAGCCCCTACGAGCAGTACTTC
CASSPGTPSPYEQYF
>TRBD2|TRBJ2-2|NA|TRBV5-1
TGCGCCAGCAGCTCAGGGACTAGCGGGAGGACCGGGGAGCTGTTTTTT
CASSSGTSGRTGELFF
>TRBD1|TRBJ2-5|NA|TRBV11-3
TGTGCCAGCAGCCCGGGACAGAAAGAGACCCAGTACTTC
CASSPGQKETQYF
>NA|TRBJ1-2|NA|TRBV7-6
TGTGCCAGCAGCTCGGACAGTGGACCCTATGGCTACACCTTC
CASSSDSGPYGYTF